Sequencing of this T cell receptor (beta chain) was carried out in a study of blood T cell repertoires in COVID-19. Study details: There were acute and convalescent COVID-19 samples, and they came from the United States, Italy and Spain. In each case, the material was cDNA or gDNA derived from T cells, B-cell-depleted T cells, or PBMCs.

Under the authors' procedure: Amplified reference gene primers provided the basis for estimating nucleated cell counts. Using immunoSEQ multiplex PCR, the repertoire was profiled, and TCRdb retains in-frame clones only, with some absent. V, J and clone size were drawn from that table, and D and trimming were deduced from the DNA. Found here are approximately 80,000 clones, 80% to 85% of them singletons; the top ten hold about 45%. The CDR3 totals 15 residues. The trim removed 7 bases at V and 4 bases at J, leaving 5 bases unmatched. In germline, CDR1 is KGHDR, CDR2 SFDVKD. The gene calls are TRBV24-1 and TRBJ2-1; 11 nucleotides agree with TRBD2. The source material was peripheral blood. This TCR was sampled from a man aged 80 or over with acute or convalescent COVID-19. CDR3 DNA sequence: TGTGCCACCAGCCACGGGACTAGCGGATACAATGAGCAGTTCTTC. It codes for CATSHGTSGYNEQFF.